Listed here are 20 T cell receptor beta chains from one sample, sequenced in a study of T cell clonotyping in hematopoietic cell transplantation. This table comes from immunoSEQ multiplex PCR, and its TCRdb copy is limited to in-frame clones, with some not included. This table has over 10,000 clones, over 80% appearing once. Time point in this sample: recipient sample about 28 days before transplant, after cytoreduction. Sample: peripheral blood mononuclear cells, taken before stem cell transplant. The receptors were sampled from a man aged 60-69 years with acute myeloid leukemia. Some clones in this sample may be carry-over from other donors' samples.

The chain joins TRBV19 to TRBJ2-7, with 8 bases fitting TRBD1. The germline gives CDR1 LNHDA, CDR2 SQIVND (reference sequence). This CDR3 contains 15 residues. V shed 4 bases and J 4 bases; nucleotides not matched to a gene: 9. The CDR3 nucleotides are TGTGCCAGTAGTAGGGTCGCGACAGGGGAGTACGAGCAGTACTTC. Translated: CASSRVATGEYEQYF. The whole variable domain, filled in from reference TRBV19 and TRBJ2-7, reads DGGITQSPKYLFRKEGQNVTLSCEQNLNHDAMYWYRQDPGQGLRLIYYSQIVNDFQKGDIAEGYSVSREKKESFPLTVTSAQKNPTAFYLCASSRVATGEYEQYFGPGTRLTVT.

V gene TRBV5-1 combines with J gene TRBJ2-7; D is perhaps TRBD2 (5 bases). The CDR3 is 14 amino acids. With 0 bases removed from V and 4 bases from J, the gap between germline ends came to 11 bases. Germline-derived CDR1 and CDR2 are SGHRS and YFSETQ. As DNA, the CDR3 is TGCGCCAGCAGCTTGGACGGGGATTGGTACGAGCAGTACTTC. It is translated as CASSLDGDWYEQYF.

The gene calls are TRBV4-3 and TRBJ1-2; D is possibly TRBD1 (5 bases). The CDR3 length is 15 residues. Trimming left V 4 bases short and J 1 base short, with 13 bases between. Germline lookup yields CDR1 LGHNA and CDR2 YSLEER. CDR3 in amino acids: CASSPGGAVNYGYTF. Written as DNA, the CDR3 is TGCGCCAGCAGCCCGGGAGGGGCTGTTAACTATGGCTACACCTTC.

The CDR3 loop is CASSVSEQYF. DNA of the CDR3: TGCGCCAGCAGTGTTTCCGAGCAGTACTTC. The chain joins TRBV10-1 to TRBJ2-7; D gene unclear. CDR1 and CDR2 from the germline V gene are WNHNN and SYGVQD (reference sequence). The V and J ends lost 4 bases and 6 bases respectively, with 4 bases between them. This CDR3 comprises 10 residues.

This clone appeared a few times. V gene TRBV4-3 combines with J gene TRBJ2-3; unclear D gene. Trimming removed 3 bases from V and 0 bases from J, with 10 bases in between. Germline V gives CDR1 LGHNA, CDR2 YSLEER. CDR3 length: 15 residues. Here the CDR3 reads CASSQLARSTDTQYF. The CDR3 DNA follows: TGCGCCAGCAGCCAGTTAGCCCGTAGCACAGATACGCAGTATTTT.

In this sample, this clone turned up a few times. The chain has TRBV5-4 and TRBJ1-6; no clear D gene. Germline-derived CDR1 and CDR2 are SGHNT and YYREEE (reference sequence). The V and J ends lost 4 bases and 7 bases respectively, with 9 bases between them. The CDR3 is 13 amino acids. CDR3 sequence: CASSLGGNSPLHF. The CDR3 nucleotides are TGTGCCAGCAGCCTGGGTGGAAATTCACCCCTCCACTTT.

For the CDR3, the DNA is TGCGCCAGCAGCAACGGACAGGAGAATTCACCCCTCCACTTT. Translated: CASSNGQENSPLHF. The chain has TRBV5-1 and TRBJ1-6; 7 bases map to TRBD1. V lost 4 bases to trimming and J lost 7 bases; unmatched junction nucleotides: 5. Per the germline V gene, CDR1 is SGHRS and CDR2 is YFSETQ. The CDR3 is 14 residues long.

V and J are TRBV19 and TRBJ1-4; D call uncertain. CDR3 size: 11 residues. Germline loops: CDR1 LNHDA, CDR2 SQIVND (reference sequence). V was cut by 10 bases and J by 8 bases, with 11 bases left in between. The DNA of the CDR3 is TGTGCCACCCTTGGCTGGGAAAAACTGTTTTTT. Encoded protein: CATLGWEKLFF.

This clone was recorded only once. The chain employs TRBV5-1 and TRBJ1-3; no definite D call. The germline V and J ends were trimmed by 0 bases and 0 bases, with 10 bases remaining between them. From germline, CDR1 is SGHRS and CDR2 YFSETQ. This CDR3 is 16 amino acids long. CDR3 in amino acids: CASSLAPRDSGNTIYF. Here the CDR3 DNA reads TGCGCCAGCAGCTTGGCCCCGAGGGACTCTGGAAACACCATATATTTT.

The chain has TRBV7-9 and TRBJ2-5; TRBD2 aligns across 8 bases. Germline CDR1 SEHNR, CDR2 FQNEAQ (reference sequence). The CDR3 spans 19 residues. Germline trimming cut 5 bases from V and 4 bases from J; bases unmatched to any gene: 21. The CDR3, as DNA: TGTGCCAGCAGCCCGGGCGGTATGTTCGTAGCGGGGTCGGCAGAGACCCAGTACTTC. The encoded protein is CASSPGGMFVAGSAETQYF.

The chain recombines TRBV6-5 with TRBJ1-1, with a tentative D call TRBD1 (5 bases). The CDR3 spans 15 residues. The germline V and J ends were trimmed by 0 bases and 0 bases, with 8 bases remaining between them. CDR1 and CDR2 from the germline V gene are MNHEY and SVGAGI. CDR3 in amino acids: CASSYSFRVNTEAFF. The CDR3 DNA sequence: TGTGCCAGCAGTTACTCTTTCAGGGTGAACACTGAAGCTTTCTTT.

This chain uses TRBV7-6 with TRBJ1-5; the D is unclear. V dropped 5 bases and J dropped 3 bases, with 8 bases sitting between them. Germline V CDR1 and CDR2: SGHVS, FNYEAQ. The CDR3 has 13 amino acids. The CDR3 spells CASSTGDNQPQHF. DNA of the CDR3: TGTGCCAGCAGCACGGGAGACAATCAGCCCCAGCATTTT.

The rearrangement uses TRBV4-1 and TRBJ1-5, with D unresolved. The ends were cut back, 0 bases at V and 7 bases at J, with 10 bases in the middle. Germline V lookup: CDR1 MGHRA, CDR2 YSYEKL. This CDR3 spans 14 amino acids. Here the CDR3 DNA reads TGCGCCAGCAGCCAAGATAGGACGGGGCAGCCCCAGCATTTT. It specifies CASSQDRTGQPQHF.

This chain connects TRBV2 to TRBJ1-5; no definite D call. This CDR3 contains 15 residues. The germline V gene has CDR1 SNHLY and CDR2 FYNNEI. The V end was cut by 2 bases, the J end by 0 bases, with 8 bases between. CDR3 coding DNA: TGTGCCAGCAGTGAAAGGGCAGTTAGCAATCAGCCCCAGCATTTT. It codes for CASSERAVSNQPQHF. The full variable domain, rest sourced from reference TRBV2 and TRBJ1-5, is EPEVTQTPSHQVTQMGQEVILRCVPISNHLYFYWYRQILGQKVEFLVSFYNNEISEKSEIFDDQFSVERPDGSNFTLKIRSTKLEDSAMYFCASSERAVSNQPQHFGDGTRLSIL.

The rearrangement uses TRBV7-8 and TRBJ1-4; D not certain. The CDR3 runs 18 residues. The V and J ends lost 0 bases and 0 bases respectively, with 14 bases between them. Germline CDR1 SGHVS, CDR2 FQNEAQ. The CDR3 DNA reads TGTGCCAGCAGCTTAGCGTCCGGTCGAACAACAACTAATGAAAAACTGTTTTTT. This gives the protein CASSLASGRTTTNEKLFF. The full variable domain, with the rest looked up from reference TRBV7-8 and TRBJ1-4, is GAGVSQSPRYKVAKRGQDVALRCDPISGHVSLFWYQQALGQGPEFLTYFQNEAQLDKSGLPSDRFFAERPEGSVSTLKIQRTQQEDSAVYLCASSLASGRTTTNEKLFFGSGTQLSVL.

Here the CDR3 reads CASSHLEMVDTIYF. The DNA for the CDR3 is TGCGCCAGCAGCCATCTGGAGATGGTGGACACCATATATTTT. This chain uses TRBV4-3 with TRBJ1-3; unclear D gene. V lost 3 bases to trimming and J lost 8 bases, with 14 bases between them. CDR3 length: 14 amino acids. Germline V lookup: CDR1 LGHNA, CDR2 YSLEER.

This chain links TRBV19 with TRBJ2-3; D remains ambiguous. V gave up 6 bases and J gave up 4 bases, with 14 bases separating them. The CDR3 is made up of 14 amino acids. The germline gives CDR1 LNHDA, CDR2 SQIVND (reference sequence). The CDR3 bases are TGTGCCAGTAGCCCGGTCCAGCGCGCAGATACGCAGTATTTT. It translates to CASSPVQRADTQYF.

The genes are TRBV27 and TRBJ2-1; possibly TRBD1 for D (6 bases). The germline V gene encodes CDR1 MNHEY and CDR2 SMNVEV (reference sequence). The V end lost 5 bases, the J end lost 12 bases, and 26 bases lay between the germline ends. This CDR3 has 16 amino acids. This CDR3 reads CASSKLDRKDLLAQFF. CDR3 bases: TGTGCCAGCAGTAAGCTAGACAGGAAAGATTTATTAGCGCAGTTCTTC.

This chain joins TRBV6-5 and TRBJ1-5, with D possibly matching TRBD1 (6 bases). This CDR3 has 13 amino acids. V gave up 6 bases and J gave up 2 bases, with 8 bases separating them. CDR1 and CDR2 from the germline V gene are MNHEY and SVGAGI. CDR3 loop: CASSRQGNQPQHF. The CDR3 nucleotides read TGTGCCAGCAGCCGACAGGGCAATCAGCCCCAGCATTTT.

V and J are TRBV29-1 and TRBJ2-3; 11 positions agree with TRBD1. Germline assignment: CDR1 SQVTM and CDR2 ANQGSEA. The V gene end was trimmed by 6 bases and the J gene end by 1 base; junction bases not matched to a gene: 3. The CDR3 consists of 14 residues. The CDR3 DNA sequence: TGCAGCGTCGCGGGACAGGGGGGCACAGATACGCAGTATTTT. Translating gives CSVAGQGGTDTQYF.